This T cell receptor beta chain appears in the sequencing data of a study of blood T cell repertoires in COVID-19. The CDR3 consists of 16 residues. With 5 bases clipped from V and 0 bases from J, the junction kept 6 bases outside the gene matches. The germline V gene encodes CDR1 SEHNR and CDR2 FQNEAQ (reference sequence). As handled by the study authors: Quantification of nucleated cells was approximated via reference gene primer amplification. Clones were read by immunoSEQ multiplex PCR, and TCRdb kept only the in-frame ones, dropping some. V, J and clone size reflect that table, while D and trimming were determined from the DNA. This sample has 150,000 to 200,000 clones, with roughly 87% found just once.

The sample taken for sequencing was PBMCs or T cells enriched from blood (not recorded which). The chain is built from TRBV7-9 and TRBJ2-4; 8 bases are shared with TRBD2. The sequence was obtained from a man in his fifties or sixties who had recovered from COVID-19. The CDR3 is CASSRTGGIAKNIQYF. CDR3 sequence (DNA): TGTGCCAGCAGCCGGACGGGAGGGATAGCCAAAAACATTCAGTACTTC.